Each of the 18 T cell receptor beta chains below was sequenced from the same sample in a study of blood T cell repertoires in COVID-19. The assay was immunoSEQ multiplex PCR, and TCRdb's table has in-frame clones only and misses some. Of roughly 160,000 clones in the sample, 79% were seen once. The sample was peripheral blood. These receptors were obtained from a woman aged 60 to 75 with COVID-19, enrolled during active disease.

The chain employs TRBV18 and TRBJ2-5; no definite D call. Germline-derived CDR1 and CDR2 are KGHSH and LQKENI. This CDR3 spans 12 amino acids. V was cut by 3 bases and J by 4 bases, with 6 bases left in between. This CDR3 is CASSPERETQYF. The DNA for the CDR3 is TGTGCCAGCTCACCGGAGAGAGAGACCCAGTACTTC.

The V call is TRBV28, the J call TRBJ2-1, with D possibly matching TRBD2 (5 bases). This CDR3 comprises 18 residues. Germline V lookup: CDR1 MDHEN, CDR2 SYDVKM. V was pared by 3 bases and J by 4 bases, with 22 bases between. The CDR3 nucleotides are TGTGCCAGCAGTTTGGGCCCTTTTCTAAACGGGAAATACAATGAGCAGTTCTTC. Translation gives CASSLGPFLNGKYNEQFF.

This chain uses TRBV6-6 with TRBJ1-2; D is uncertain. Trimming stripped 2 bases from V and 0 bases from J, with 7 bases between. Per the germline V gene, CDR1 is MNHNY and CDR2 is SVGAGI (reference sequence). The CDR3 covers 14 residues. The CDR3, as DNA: TGTGCCAGCAGTTACCCCAGTGCTAACTATGGCTACACCTTC. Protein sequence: CASSYPSANYGYTF.

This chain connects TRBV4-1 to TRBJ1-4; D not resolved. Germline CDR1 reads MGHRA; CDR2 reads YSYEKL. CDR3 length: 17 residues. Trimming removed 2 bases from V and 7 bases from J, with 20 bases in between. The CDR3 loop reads CASSQRKSGFQAEKLFF. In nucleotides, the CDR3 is TGCGCCAGCAGCCAACGAAAATCCGGGTTCCAAGCTGAAAAACTGTTTTTT.

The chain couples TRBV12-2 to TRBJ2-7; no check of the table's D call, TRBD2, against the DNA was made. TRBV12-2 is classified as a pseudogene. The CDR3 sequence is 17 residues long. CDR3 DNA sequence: TGTGCAAGTCGTTCCGGGACTAGCGGGAGGGCATCCTACGAGCAGTACTTC. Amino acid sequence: CASRSGTSGRASYEQYF.

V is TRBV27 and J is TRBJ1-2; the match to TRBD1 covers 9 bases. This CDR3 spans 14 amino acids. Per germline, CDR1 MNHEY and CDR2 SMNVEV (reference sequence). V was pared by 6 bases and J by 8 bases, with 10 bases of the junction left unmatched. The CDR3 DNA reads TGTGCCAGCAGCTCCCGGGACAGGGAAAGAGGCTACACCTTC. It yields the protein CASSSRDRERGYTF.

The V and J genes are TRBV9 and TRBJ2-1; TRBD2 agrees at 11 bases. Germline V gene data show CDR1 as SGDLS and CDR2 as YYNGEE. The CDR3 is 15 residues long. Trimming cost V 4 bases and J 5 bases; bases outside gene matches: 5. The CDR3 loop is CASSRLAGLNNEQFF. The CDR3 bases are TGTGCCAGCAGCAGACTAGCGGGGCTGAACAATGAGCAGTTCTTC.

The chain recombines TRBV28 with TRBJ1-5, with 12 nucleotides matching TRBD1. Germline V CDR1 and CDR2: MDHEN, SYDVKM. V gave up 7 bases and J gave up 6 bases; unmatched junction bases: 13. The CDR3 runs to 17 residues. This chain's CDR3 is CASTPMGQGAVSQPQHF. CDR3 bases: TGTGCCAGCACCCCGATGGGACAGGGGGCAGTTAGTCAGCCCCAGCATTTT.

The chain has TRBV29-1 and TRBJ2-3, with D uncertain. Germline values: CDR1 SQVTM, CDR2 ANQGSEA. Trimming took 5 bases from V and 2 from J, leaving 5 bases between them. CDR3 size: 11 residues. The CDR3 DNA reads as TGCAGCGTTAAATACACAGATACGCAGTATTTT. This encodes CSVKYTDTQYF.

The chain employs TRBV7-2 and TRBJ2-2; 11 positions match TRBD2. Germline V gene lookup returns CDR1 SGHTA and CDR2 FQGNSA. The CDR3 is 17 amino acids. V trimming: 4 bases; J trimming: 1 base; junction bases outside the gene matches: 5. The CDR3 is CASSWRLAGRNTGELFF. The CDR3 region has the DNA TGTGCCAGCAGCTGGCGACTAGCGGGACGGAACACCGGGGAGCTGTTTTTT.

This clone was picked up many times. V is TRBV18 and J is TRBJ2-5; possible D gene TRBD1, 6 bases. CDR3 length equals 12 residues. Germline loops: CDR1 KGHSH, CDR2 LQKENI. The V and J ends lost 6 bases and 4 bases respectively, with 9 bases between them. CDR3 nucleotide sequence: TGTGCCAGCTCGGAAGGGGGAGAGACCCAGTACTTC. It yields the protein CASSEGGETQYF.

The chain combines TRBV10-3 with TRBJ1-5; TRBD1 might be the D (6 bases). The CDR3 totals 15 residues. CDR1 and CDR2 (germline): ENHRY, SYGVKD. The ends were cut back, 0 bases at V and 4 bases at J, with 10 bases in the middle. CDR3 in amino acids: CAISESGANNQPQHF. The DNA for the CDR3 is TGTGCCATCAGTGAGTCGGGGGCCAATAATCAGCCCCAGCATTTT.

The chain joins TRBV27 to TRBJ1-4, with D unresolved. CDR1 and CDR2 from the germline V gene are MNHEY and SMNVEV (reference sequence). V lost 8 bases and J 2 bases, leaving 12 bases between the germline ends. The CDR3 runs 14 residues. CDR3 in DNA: TGTGCCAGCGCCCCACGCGGGACTAATGAAAAACTGTTTTTT. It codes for CASAPRGTNEKLFF. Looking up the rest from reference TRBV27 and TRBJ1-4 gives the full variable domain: EAQVTQNPRYLITVTGKKLTVTCSQNMNHEYMSWYRQDPGLGLRQIYYSMNVEVTDKGDVPEGYKVSRKEKRNFPLILESPSPNQTSLYFCASAPRGTNEKLFFGSGTQLSVL.

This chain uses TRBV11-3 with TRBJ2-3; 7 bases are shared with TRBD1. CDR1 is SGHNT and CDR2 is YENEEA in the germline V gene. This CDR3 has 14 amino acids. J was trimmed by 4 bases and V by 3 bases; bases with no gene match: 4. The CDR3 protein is CASSLGQNADTQYF. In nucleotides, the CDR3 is TGTGCCAGCAGCTTGGGACAGAATGCAGATACGCAGTATTTT. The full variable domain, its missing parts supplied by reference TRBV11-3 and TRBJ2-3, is EAGVVQSPRYKIIEKKQPVAFWCNPISGHNTLYWYLQNLGQGPELLIRYENEEAVDDSQLPKDRFSAERLKGVDSTLKIQPAELGDSAVYLCASSLGQNADTQYFGPGTRLTVL.

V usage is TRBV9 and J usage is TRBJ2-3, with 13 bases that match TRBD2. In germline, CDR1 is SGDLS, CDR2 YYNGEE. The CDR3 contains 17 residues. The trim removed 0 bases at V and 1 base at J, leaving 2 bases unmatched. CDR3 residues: CASSVGTSGGGTDTQYF. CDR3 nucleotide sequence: TGTGCCAGCAGCGTAGGCACTAGCGGGGGGGGCACAGATACGCAGTATTTT.

CDR3 coding DNA: TGTGCCAGCAAAGTCGGTATAGACAATCAGCCCCAGCATTTT. This codes for CASKVGIDNQPQHF. The chain joins TRBV2 to TRBJ1-5; no reliable D call. V was clipped by 7 bases and J by 3 bases, with 13 bases between them. The CDR3 is made up of 14 amino acids. From germline, CDR1 is SNHLY and CDR2 FYNNEI.

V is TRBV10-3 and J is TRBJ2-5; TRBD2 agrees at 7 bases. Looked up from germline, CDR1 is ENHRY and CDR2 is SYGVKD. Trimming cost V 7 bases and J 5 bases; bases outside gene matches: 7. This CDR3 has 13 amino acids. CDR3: CAINRGVGETQYF. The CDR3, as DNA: TGTGCCATCAATCGGGGGGTCGGGGAGACCCAGTACTTC.

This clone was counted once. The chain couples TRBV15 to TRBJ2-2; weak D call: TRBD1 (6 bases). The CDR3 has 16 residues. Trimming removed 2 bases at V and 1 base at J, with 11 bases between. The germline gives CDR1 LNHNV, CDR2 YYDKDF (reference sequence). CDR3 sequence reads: CATSRLGQQNTGELFF. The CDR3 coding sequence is TGTGCCACCAGCAGACTTGGACAGCAGAACACCGGGGAGCTGTTTTTT.